Listed here is a single TCR beta chain. Antigen: not known. This sample stems from a study of CD8+ T cells in alopecia areata. After isolation, RNA underwent reverse transcription to generate cDNA as the sequencing template. The protocol was immunoSEQ multiplex PCR, while the TCRdb copy is restricted to in-frame clones and leaves out a portion. The sample consists of approximately 170,000 clones, roughly 60% of them appearing once. Trimming took 0 bases from V and 0 from J; bases not matched to a gene: 4. Germline CDR1 and CDR2: MNHEY and SMNVEV (reference sequence). CDR3 length equals 16 residues. Treatment described: oral pan-JAK inhibitor, 5-10 mg twice daily. Study findings and constraints: Both scalp clonality and the expanded CD8+ clones among the top 100 showed a significant decrease with tofacitinib.

Here the sequenced sample was CD4+ T cells sorted from blood, taken at week 24, from a patient treated with tofacitinib. This sequence originates from a human donor with alopecia areata. This sequence joins TRBV27 and TRBJ1-1; 7 bases map to TRBD1. CDR3 region: CASSLSGTALNTEAFF. For the CDR3, the DNA is TGTGCCAGCAGTTTATCCGGGACAGCATTGAACACTGAAGCTTTCTTT.